This paragraph covers one TCR beta chain sequence. What it recognizes is unknown. The sample comes from a study of beta chain features in type 1 diabetes. Study summary: The patients were much like the healthy donors in age, gender and cell yields.

Study outcomes and limitations: PCR might show a preference for shorter templates, equally across patients and controls.

Staining for CD45RO/CCR7/CD25/CD127/CD95/CD27 allowed sorting of CD4+ naive, central memory, regulatory and stem cell-like memory cells. The whole isolated RNA underwent reverse transcription, so sequencing captured expressed TCRB transcripts. Produced via immunoSEQ multiplex PCR; TCRdb's table is partial and in-frame only. Of 250,000 to 300,000 clones detected, roughly 8% appear once; the ten largest clones hold roughly 1%. Trimming took off 1 base at V and 9 bases at J, with 16 bases between the two ends. The CDR3 extends over 15 amino acids. Germline V gene lookup returns CDR1 SNHLY and CDR2 FYNNEI.

This chain links TRBV2 with TRBJ2-1; D ambiguous. The sequence derives from a woman aged 18-29 years in good health. The sequenced sample was central memory CD4+ T cells from blood. CDR3 protein: CASSEGNSVRGEQFF. The CDR3 nucleotides are TGTGCCAGCAGTGAAGGGAACTCCGTGCGAGGTGAGCAGTTCTTC.